This T cell receptor beta chain was documented in a study of blood T cell repertoires in COVID-19. Study in general: Specimens from acute and convalescent COVID-19 originated in the United States, Italy and Spain.

CDR1 and CDR2 (germline): SGHNT, YYREEE (reference sequence). The CDR3 covers 16 residues. V shed 0 bases, J shed 6 bases, and the junction held 8 bases outside the gene matches. Enrolled through a virtual design, the participants were between 18 and 89 years of age and came from about two dozen US areas. Clones were sequenced by immunoSEQ multiplex PCR, and TCRdb holds only the in-frame ones, with some missing. Here the sample spans roughly 300,000 clones, 92% being singletons. V and J are TRBV5-4 and TRBJ2-3, with 9 positions matching TRBD1. Sequenced input: PBMCs or T cells enriched from blood (not recorded which). This TCR came from a woman in her 30s who had recovered from COVID-19. The CDR3 DNA is TGTGCCAGCAGCTTGGGGGGGACAGGGTCCGCGGATACGCAGTATTTT. Translating it yields CASSLGGTGSADTQYF.